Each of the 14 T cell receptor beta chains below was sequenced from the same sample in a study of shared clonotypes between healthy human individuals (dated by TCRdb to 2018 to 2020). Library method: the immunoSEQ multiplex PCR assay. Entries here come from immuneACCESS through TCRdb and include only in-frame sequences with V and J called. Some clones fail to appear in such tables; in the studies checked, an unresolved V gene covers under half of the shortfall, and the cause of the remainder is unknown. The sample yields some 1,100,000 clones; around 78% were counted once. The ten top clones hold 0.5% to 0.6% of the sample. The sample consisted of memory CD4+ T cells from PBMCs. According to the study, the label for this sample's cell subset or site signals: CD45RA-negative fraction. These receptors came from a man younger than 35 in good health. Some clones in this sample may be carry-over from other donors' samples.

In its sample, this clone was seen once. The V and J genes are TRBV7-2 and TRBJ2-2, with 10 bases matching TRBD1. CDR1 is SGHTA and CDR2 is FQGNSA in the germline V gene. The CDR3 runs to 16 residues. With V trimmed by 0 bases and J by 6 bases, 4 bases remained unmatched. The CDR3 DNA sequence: TGTGCCAGCAGCTTAGCTCGGGACAGGGGTTCCGGGGAGCTGTTTTTT. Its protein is CASSLARDRGSGELFF.

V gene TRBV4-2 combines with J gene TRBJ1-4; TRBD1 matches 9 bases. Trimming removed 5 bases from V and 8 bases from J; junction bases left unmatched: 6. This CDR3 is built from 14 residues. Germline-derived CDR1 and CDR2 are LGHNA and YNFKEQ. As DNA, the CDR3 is TGTGCCAGCAGCTCCGGGACAGGGAGGGAAAAACTGTTTTTT. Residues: CASSSGTGREKLFF.

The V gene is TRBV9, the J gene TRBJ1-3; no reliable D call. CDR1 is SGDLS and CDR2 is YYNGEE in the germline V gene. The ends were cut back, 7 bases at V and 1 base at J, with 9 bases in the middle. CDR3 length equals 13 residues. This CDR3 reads CASYPLSGNTIYF. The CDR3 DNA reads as TGTGCCAGCTATCCATTATCTGGAAACACCATATATTTT.

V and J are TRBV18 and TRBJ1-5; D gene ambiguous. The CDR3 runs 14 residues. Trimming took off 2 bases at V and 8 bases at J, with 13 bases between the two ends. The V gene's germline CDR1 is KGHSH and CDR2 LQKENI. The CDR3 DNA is TGTGCCAGCTCACCAGTTGGTTCGGGTGAGCCCCAGCATTTT. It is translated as CASSPVGSGEPQHF.

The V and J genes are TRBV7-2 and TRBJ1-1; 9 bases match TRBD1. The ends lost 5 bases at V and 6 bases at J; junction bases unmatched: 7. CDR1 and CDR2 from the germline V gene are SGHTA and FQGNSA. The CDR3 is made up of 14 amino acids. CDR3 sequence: CASSRQGVMPEAFF. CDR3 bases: TGTGCCAGCAGCAGACAGGGGGTGATGCCTGAAGCTTTCTTT.

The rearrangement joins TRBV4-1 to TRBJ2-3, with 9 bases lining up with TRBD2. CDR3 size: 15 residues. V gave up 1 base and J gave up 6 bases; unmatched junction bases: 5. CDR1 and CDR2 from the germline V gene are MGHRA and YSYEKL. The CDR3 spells CASSQGAGGADTQYF. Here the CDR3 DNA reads TGCGCCAGCAGCCAAGGGGCGGGAGGGGCGGATACGCAGTATTTT.

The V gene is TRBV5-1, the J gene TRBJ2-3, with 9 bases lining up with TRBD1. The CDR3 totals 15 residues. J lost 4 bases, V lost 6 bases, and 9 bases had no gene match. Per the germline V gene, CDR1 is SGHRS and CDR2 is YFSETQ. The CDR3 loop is CASNPTGGRADTQYF. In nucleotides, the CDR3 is TGCGCCAGCAACCCTACAGGGGGCAGGGCAGATACGCAGTATTTT.

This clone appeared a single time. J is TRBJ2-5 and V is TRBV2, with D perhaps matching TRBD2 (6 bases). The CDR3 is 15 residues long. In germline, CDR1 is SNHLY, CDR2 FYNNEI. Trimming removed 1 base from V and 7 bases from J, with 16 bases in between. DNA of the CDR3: TGTGCCAGCAGTGAAGGGGGCGGTCCAGCGGGGACCCAGTACTTC. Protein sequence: CASSEGGGPAGTQYF.

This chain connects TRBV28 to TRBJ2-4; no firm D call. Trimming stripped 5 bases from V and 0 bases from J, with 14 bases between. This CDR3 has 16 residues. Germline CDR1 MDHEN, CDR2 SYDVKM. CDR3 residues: CASSPIGIKAKNIQYF. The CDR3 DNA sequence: TGTGCCAGCAGTCCCATCGGCATCAAAGCCAAAAACATTCAGTACTTC.

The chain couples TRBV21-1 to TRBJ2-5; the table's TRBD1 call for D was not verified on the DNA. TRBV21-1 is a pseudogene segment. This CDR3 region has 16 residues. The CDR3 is CASSKFLTAPQETQYF. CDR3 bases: TGTGCCAGCAGCAAATTTTTGACAGCACCTCAAGAGACCCAGTACTTC.

In DNA, the CDR3 is TGTGCCAGCAGCTTACAGACTAATGAGCAGTTCTTC. It yields the protein CASSLQTNEQFF. The chain is built from TRBV11-2 and TRBJ2-1; D remains ambiguous. CDR1 SGHAT and CDR2 FQNNGV come from the germline V gene. CDR3 length equals 12 residues. The ends were cut back, 2 bases at V and 7 bases at J, with 6 bases in the middle.

CDR3 residues: CASSLLTSGAYNEQFF. For the CDR3, the DNA is TGTGCCAGCAGTTTACTGACTAGCGGGGCCTACAATGAGCAGTTCTTC. The chain uses TRBV28 and TRBJ2-1; 11 bases are shared with TRBD2. The CDR3 length is 16 residues. V lost 2 bases, J lost 2 bases, and 2 bases stayed unmatched. Germline CDR1 is MDHEN and CDR2 is SYDVKM. The complete variable domain, with remaining parts taken from reference TRBV28 and TRBJ2-1, reads DVKVTQSSRYLVKRTGEKVFLECVQDMDHENMFWYRQDPGLGLRLIYFSYDVKMKEKGDIPEGYSVSREKKERFSLILESASTNQTSMYLCASSLLTSGAYNEQFFGPGTRLTVL.

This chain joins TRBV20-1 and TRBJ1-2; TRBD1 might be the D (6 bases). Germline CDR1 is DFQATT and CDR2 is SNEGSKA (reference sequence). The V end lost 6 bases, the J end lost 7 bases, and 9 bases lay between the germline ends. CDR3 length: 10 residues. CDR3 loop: CSAPRGGYTF. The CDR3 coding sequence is TGCAGTGCCCCCAGGGGTGGCTACACCTTC.

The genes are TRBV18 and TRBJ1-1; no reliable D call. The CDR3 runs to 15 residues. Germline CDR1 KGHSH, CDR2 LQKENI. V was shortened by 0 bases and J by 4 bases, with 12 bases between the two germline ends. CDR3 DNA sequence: TGTGCCAGCTCACCACCGGACCGGTGGGGCACTGAAGCTTTCTTT. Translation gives CASSPPDRWGTEAFF.